These 20 T cell receptor beta chains were sequenced from one sample in a study of T cells in Graves' hyperthyroidism and ophthalmopathy. The investigators amplified TCR beta CDR3 regions from RNA transcripts. First-round RT-PCR of the TCR CDR3 relied on the HTBI primer set. TCRdb itself ran the multiplex PCR reads through MiXCR, one entry per CDR3 protein. The profile shows some 570,000 distinct CDR3 sequences, over 12% of them singletons. Material: blood. These receptors were collected from a woman between 18 and 30 years old with Graves' ophthalmopathy.

This clonotype showed up many times. This sequence joins TRBV6-1 and TRBJ2-1, with TRBD2 identical over 7 bases. Unmatched junction bases numbered 7, after V lost 4 bases and J lost 4 bases. CDR1 is MNHNS and CDR2 is SASEGT in the germline V gene. The CDR3 covers 15 residues. The DNA of the CDR3 is TGTGCCAGCAGTGTATCCGGGACTATGTACAATGAGCAGTTCTTC. Translating gives CASSVSGTMYNEQFF.

The chain links TRBV7-9 to TRBJ2-1, with 9 bases fitting TRBD1. CDR1 and CDR2 from the germline V gene are SEHNR and FQNEAQ (reference sequence). With 4 bases clipped from V and 6 bases from J, the junction kept 13 bases outside the gene matches. The CDR3 extends over 17 amino acids. This CDR3 reads CASSSLQGARRGNEQFF. In nucleotides, the CDR3 is TGTGCCAGCAGCTCCCTACAGGGGGCGAGGAGGGGCAATGAGCAGTTCTTC. The full variable domain, in which reference TRBV7-9 and TRBJ2-1 provide the parts outside the CDR3, is DTGVSQNPRHKITKRGQNVTFRCDPISEHNRLYWYRQTLGQGPEFLTYFQNEAQLEKSRLLSDRFSAERPKGSFSTLEIQRTEQGDSAMYLCASSSLQGARRGNEQFFGPGTRLTVL.

V gene TRBV4-1 combines with J gene TRBJ2-6, with 10 bases lining up with TRBD1. The germline V gene has CDR1 MGHRA and CDR2 YSYEKL. This CDR3 spans 19 amino acids. Trimming removed 2 bases from V and 3 bases from J; junction bases left unmatched: 10. CDR3 bases: TGCGCCAGCAGCCAACTCCCCGGGACAGGGGAGGGTGGGGCCAACGTCCTGACTTTC. Translating it yields CASSQLPGTGEGGANVLTF.

This clonotype was seen a handful of times. The V and J genes are TRBV28 and TRBJ2-7, with D possibly being TRBD2 (6 bases). Germline values: CDR1 MDHEN, CDR2 SYDVKM. V lost 3 bases and J 0 bases, leaving 9 bases between the germline ends. This CDR3 comprises 14 residues. As DNA, the CDR3 is TGTGCCAGCAGTTTCTGGCGGGGCTCCTACGAGCAGTACTTC. Encoded protein: CASSFWRGSYEQYF.

The chain uses TRBV27 and TRBJ1-1, with 7 bases that match TRBD1. The CDR3 has 15 residues. The germline CDR1 and CDR2 sequences are MNHEY and SMNVEV (reference sequence). The ends lost 5 bases at V and 11 bases at J; junction bases unmatched: 17. DNA of the CDR3: TGTGCCAGCAGTATATTCCCGTTAGGGGGCGCCGGGGCTTTCTTT. It specifies CASSIFPLGGAGAFF.

This clonotype was recorded at least ten times. This chain uses TRBV28 with TRBJ2-7; TRBD1 aligns across 12 bases. This CDR3 spans 17 amino acids. The V gene end was trimmed by 5 bases and the J gene end by 10 bases; junction bases not matched to a gene: 18. Germline-derived CDR1 and CDR2 are MDHEN and SYDVKM. The CDR3 DNA follows: TGTGCCAGCAGTCTACCGCTCGGGACAGGGGGCTTGAATGAACAGTACTTC. The encoded protein is CASSLPLGTGGLNEQYF.

This clonotype was picked up many times. V is TRBV2 and J is TRBJ2-2, with a possible D match to TRBD1 (5 bases). The CDR3 extends over 14 amino acids. The V end was cut by 7 bases, the J end by 3 bases, with 12 bases between. Germline loops: CDR1 SNHLY, CDR2 FYNNEI. The CDR3 nucleotides are TGTGCCAGCACCCCCGACAGCTACACCGGGGAGCTGTTTTTT. This gives the protein CASTPDSYTGELFF.

The V gene is TRBV19, the J gene TRBJ1-5, with D perhaps TRBD1 (5 bases). The V gene lost 8 bases and the J gene lost 3 bases, with 20 bases spanning the gap. Germline V gene sequence: CDR1 LNHDA, CDR2 SQIVND (reference sequence). The CDR3 covers 16 residues. CDR3 protein: CASHPGAGISNQPQHF. Here the CDR3 DNA reads TGTGCCAGTCACCCCGGGGCAGGGATTTCCAATCAGCCCCAGCATTTT.

This clonotype was seen a handful of times. The rearrangement links TRBV15 to TRBJ1-2; 8 nucleotides agree with TRBD1. This CDR3 comprises 14 residues. The J segment lost 8 bases and the V segment lost 1 base, leaving 6 bases of the junction unmatched. CDR1 is LNHNV and CDR2 is YYDKDF in the germline V gene (reference sequence). CDR3 protein: CATSRADRARGYTF. The CDR3 region has the DNA TGTGCCACCAGCAGAGCGGACAGGGCGCGAGGCTACACCTTC.

The rearrangement links TRBV13 to TRBJ2-2, with 9 bases identical to TRBD2. The V and J ends lost 5 bases and 1 base, in that order; junction bases with no gene match: 5. The CDR3 runs 16 residues. Germline values: CDR1 PRHDT, CDR2 FYEKMQ (reference sequence). CDR3 sequence: CASSTVSGRNTGELFF. CDR3 coding DNA: TGTGCCAGCAGCACCGTTAGCGGGAGGAACACCGGGGAGCTGTTTTTT.

This clonotype has at least ten counts. The chain uses TRBV2 and TRBJ2-1; either TRBD1 or TRBD2 may supply D (5 bases each). Deletions cut 4 bases from V and 6 bases from J, with 19 bases between. This CDR3 is 16 amino acids long. CDR1 and CDR2 from the germline V gene are SNHLY and FYNNEI. The CDR3 reads CASSGEGTLGPNEQFF. DNA of the CDR3: TGTGCCAGCAGTGGGGAAGGGACCTTAGGGCCCAATGAGCAGTTCTTC. Full variable domain (missing parts from reference TRBV2 and TRBJ2-1): EPEVTQTPSHQVTQMGQEVILRCVPISNHLYFYWYRQILGQKVEFLVSFYNNEISEKSEIFDDQFSVERPDGSNFTLKIRSTKLEDSAMYFCASSGEGTLGPNEQFFGPGTRLTVL.

The chain couples TRBV4-1 to TRBJ2-1, with D unclear. The CDR3 covers 16 residues. Trimming left V 0 bases short and J 15 bases short, with 24 bases between. The germline V gene has CDR1 MGHRA and CDR2 YSYEKL. The CDR3 loop reads CASSQEWLTAYNKRFF. Here the CDR3 DNA reads TGCGCCAGCAGCCAAGAGTGGCTGACGGCCTACAATAAGCGGTTCTTC.

In its sample, this clonotype was seen a few times. One base away lies a much larger clone, so this may be a sequencing read error. The chain recombines TRBV5-1 with TRBJ1-1; 11 bases map to TRBD1. The CDR3 is made up of 14 amino acids. V shed 4 bases, J shed 6 bases, and the junction held 5 bases outside the gene matches. Germline CDR1 reads SGHRS; CDR2 reads YFSETQ. The CDR3 DNA sequence: TGCGCCAGCAGCAAGGGACAGGGGGTATCTGAAGCTTTCTTT. It yields the protein CASSKGQGVSEAFF.

This clonotype was observed a handful of times. This CDR3 is CASTNQPQHF. CDR3 DNA: TGTGCCAGCACCAATCAGCCCCAGCATTTT. The V gene is TRBV11-2, the J gene TRBJ1-5; no clear D gene. The V gene's germline CDR1 is SGHAT and CDR2 FQNNGV. The CDR3 loop spans 10 amino acids. Trimming took off 7 bases at V and 3 bases at J, with 1 base between the two ends.

This clonotype has a count of ten or more. The J gene is TRBJ2-5, the V gene TRBV10-3; D possibly corresponds to TRBD1 (5 bases). V dropped 3 bases and J dropped 3 bases, with 11 bases sitting between them. This CDR3 comprises 14 residues. Per the germline V gene, CDR1 is ENHRY and CDR2 is SYGVKD. In DNA form, the CDR3 reads TGTGCCATCAGTGATCCTGACAGCAAAGAGACCCAGTACTTC. It yields the protein CAISDPDSKETQYF.

About this clonotype: A much bigger clone sits one base away, suggesting this may be a read error. CDR3 protein: CASSLGLNRNTGELFF. The CDR3 DNA reads TGTGCCAGCAGCTTAGGCCTCAACCGGAACACCGGGGAGCTGTTTTTT. This chain connects TRBV7-8 to TRBJ2-2; the D is unclear. This CDR3 has 16 amino acids. V shed 1 base and J shed 1 base, with 10 bases lying between them. Germline lookup yields CDR1 SGHVS and CDR2 FQNEAQ.

The chain joins TRBV7-9 to TRBJ1-2, with D hard to call. V was cut by 2 bases and J by 2 bases, with 9 bases left in between. The CDR3 extends over 14 amino acids. Germline CDR1 reads SEHNR; CDR2 reads FQNEAQ (reference sequence). The CDR3 nucleotides are TGTGCCAGCAGCTTACCGAAGGGAAACTATGGCTACACCTTC. It yields the protein CASSLPKGNYGYTF.

This clonotype occurred many times. V and J are TRBV20-1 and TRBJ2-1; 15 positions match TRBD2. V lost 3 bases and J lost 2; bases outside the gene matches: 11. The CDR3 has 19 amino acids. CDR1 DFQATT and CDR2 SNEGSKA come from the germline V gene (reference sequence). The CDR3: CSARTMGLAGGGTYNEQFF. The CDR3 DNA reads TGCAGTGCTAGGACAATGGGACTAGCGGGAGGAGGGACCTACAATGAGCAGTTCTTC.

This clonotype was seen ten or more times. The rearrangement uses TRBV6-1 and TRBJ2-2; maybe TRBD2 (5 bases). V was pared by 5 bases and J by 0 bases, with 13 bases between. Germline CDR1 is MNHNS and CDR2 is SASEGT. CDR3 length: 16 amino acids. This chain's CDR3 is CASSPRIGTNTGELFF. For the CDR3, the DNA is TGTGCCAGCAGTCCCAGGATCGGGACGAACACCGGGGAGCTGTTTTTT.

This clonotype was detected ten times or more. The chain is built from TRBV7-9 and TRBJ2-1, with TRBD2 matching over 12 bases. There are 17 residues in the CDR3. The J segment lost 7 bases and the V segment lost 1 base, leaving 8 bases of the junction unmatched. Looked up from germline, CDR1 is SEHNR and CDR2 is FQNEAQ (reference sequence). The chain's CDR3 is CASSLVTSGRTGNEQFF. In DNA form, the CDR3 reads TGTGCCAGCAGCTTAGTGACTAGCGGGAGAACGGGTAATGAGCAGTTCTTC.